Below are 31 T cell receptor beta chains sequenced from a single sample in a study of graft-versus-host responses after intestinal transplantation. The antigens of these receptors remain unknown. TCRdb's table, derived via immunoSEQ multiplex PCR, lists solely in-frame clones and lacks some. The data show approximately 110,000 clones, 85% to 95% seen once. The source was unstimulated CD8+ T cells sorted from spleen or lymph node cells, collected before transplant. The source is a human donor who was the organ donor for an intestinal transplant.

V gene TRBV30 combines with J gene TRBJ1-1; D uncertain. CDR3 length equals 12 residues. V lost 1 base to trimming and J lost 0 bases, with 3 bases between them. CDR1 and CDR2 from the germline V gene are GTSNPN and SVGIG (reference sequence). This chain's CDR3 is CAWSDMNTEAFF. As DNA, the CDR3 is TGTGCCTGGAGTGACATGAACACTGAAGCTTTCTTT.

The genes are TRBV29-1 and TRBJ1-1, with D possibly being TRBD1 (6 bases). The V gene's germline CDR1 is SQVTM and CDR2 ANQGSEA. The germline V and J ends were trimmed by 4 bases and 0 bases, with 12 bases remaining between them. The CDR3 sequence is 14 residues long. The CDR3 reads CSVVPGQMNTEAFF. In nucleotides, the CDR3 is TGCAGCGTTGTTCCGGGACAAATGAACACTGAAGCTTTCTTT.

The chain links TRBV29-1 to TRBJ1-1, with D possibly TRBD1 on 6 matching bases. V gave up 0 bases and J gave up 11 bases, with 16 bases separating them. From germline, CDR1 is SQVTM and CDR2 ANQGSEA. The CDR3 runs 13 residues. The CDR3 DNA follows: TGCAGCGTTGAAGATCCAGACAGGCCCGCGGCTTTCTTT. It codes for CSVEDPDRPAAFF.

J is TRBJ1-2 and V is TRBV6-5; no clear D gene. Germline V gives CDR1 MNHEY, CDR2 SVGAGI. The CDR3 consists of 15 residues. Trimming removed 2 bases from V and 4 bases from J, with 14 bases in between. The CDR3 DNA sequence: TGTGCCAGCAGTTACCGGCGGACTTTGAGCTATGGCTACACCTTC. Residues: CASSYRRTLSYGYTF.

This chain uses TRBV6-1 with TRBJ2-1; 8 bases line up with TRBD2. The CDR3 length is 15 residues. CDR1 is MNHNS, CDR2 SASEGT, per germline. The V gene end was trimmed by 5 bases and the J gene end by 1 base; junction bases not matched to a gene: 4. In DNA form, the CDR3 reads TGTGCCAGCAGTCACGGGGGGGGATCCTACAATGAGCAGTTCTTC. As protein: CASSHGGGSYNEQFF.

The V gene is TRBV2, the J gene TRBJ2-1, with unresolved D. CDR1 is SNHLY, CDR2 FYNNEI, per germline. This CDR3 comprises 14 residues. Trimming took off 2 bases at V and 0 bases at J, with 5 bases between the two ends. CDR3: CASSERDSYNEQFF. The CDR3 bases are TGTGCCAGCAGTGAAAGGGACTCCTACAATGAGCAGTTCTTC.

This chain links TRBV27 with TRBJ2-1; D might be TRBD1 (5 bases). Per the germline V gene, CDR1 is MNHEY and CDR2 is SMNVEV (reference sequence). The CDR3 runs to 16 residues. V lost 0 bases and J 0 bases, leaving 9 bases between the germline ends. The CDR3 DNA is TGTGCCAGCAGTTTATCGGGGCTGAGCTCCTACAATGAGCAGTTCTTC. This gives the protein CASSLSGLSSYNEQFF.

The chain uses TRBV6-1 and TRBJ1-1, with D unresolved. V was shortened by 0 bases and J by 0 bases, with 5 bases between the two germline ends. The CDR3 extends over 14 amino acids. CDR1 is MNHNS, CDR2 SASEGT, per germline. Here the CDR3 reads CASSEALVNTEAFF. The CDR3 bases are TGTGCCAGCAGTGAAGCTTTAGTGAACACTGAAGCTTTCTTT.

The chain recombines TRBV7-9 with TRBJ1-4, with 8 bases matching TRBD1. CDR1 and CDR2 (germline): SEHNR, FQNEAQ (reference sequence). The CDR3 extends over 16 amino acids. The V segment lost 1 base and the J segment 8 bases; nucleotides outside the gene matches: 9. CDR3 residues: CASSLVRPGGREKLFF. The CDR3, as DNA: TGTGCCAGCAGCTTAGTGCGCCCAGGGGGCAGAGAAAAACTGTTTTTT.

This chain links TRBV28 with TRBJ1-3; no clear D gene. From germline, CDR1 is MDHEN and CDR2 SYDVKM. V was cut by 3 bases and J by 0 bases, with 6 bases left in between. This CDR3 is built from 14 residues. CDR3 in DNA: TGTGCCAGCAGTTTCTCGGGCTCTGGAAACACCATATATTTT. Translated, it gives CASSFSGSGNTIYF.

The J gene is TRBJ2-3, the V gene TRBV5-4; D is unclear. Germline CDR1 SGHNT, CDR2 YYREEE (reference sequence). V shed 4 bases and J shed 3 bases, with 6 bases lying between them. This CDR3 is built from 12 residues. The CDR3 DNA follows: TGTGCCAGCAGCATATATACAGATACGCAGTATTTT. This translates into CASSIYTDTQYF.

This chain joins TRBV6-5 and TRBJ1-1; D remains unclear. V was pared by 5 bases and J by 5 bases, with 9 bases between. Germline CDR1 and CDR2: MNHEY and SVGAGI. CDR3 length: 12 residues. Here the CDR3 DNA reads TGTGCCAGCAGTAAACCGGGGACTGAAGCTTTCTTT. Its translation is CASSKPGTEAFF.

The V call is TRBV6-1, the J call TRBJ2-7; 7 bases match TRBD1. The CDR3 runs 13 residues. Germline V gene data show CDR1 as MNHNS and CDR2 as SASEGT. V trimming: 8 bases; J trimming: 6 bases; junction bases outside the gene matches: 10. This CDR3 is CASRTGAFGEQYF. CDR3 DNA: TGTGCCAGCCGGACAGGAGCTTTCGGCGAGCAGTACTTC.

The chain has TRBV6-5 and TRBJ2-7; no clear D gene. The CDR3 loop spans 15 amino acids. Trimming pared 0 bases from V and 5 bases from J, leaving 14 bases between. Germline values: CDR1 MNHEY, CDR2 SVGAGI. In DNA, the CDR3 is TGTGCCAGCAGTTACTCGTACCCCTCCGCCAACGAGCAGTACTTC. Translation gives CASSYSYPSANEQYF.

The J gene is TRBJ2-7, the V gene TRBV9; a possible D gene is TRBD1 (6 bases). The CDR3 length is 14 residues. V gave up 4 bases and J gave up 0 bases, with 11 bases separating them. Germline assignment: CDR1 SGDLS and CDR2 YYNGEE. The CDR3 region has the DNA TGTGCCAGCAGCCCCCGACAGGTCTCCTACGAGCAGTACTTC. As protein: CASSPRQVSYEQYF. Full variable domain (remainder filled in from reference TRBV9 and TRBJ2-7): DSGVTQTPKHLITATGQRVTLRCSPRSGDLSVYWYQQSLDQGLQFLIQYYNGEERAKGNILERFSAQQFPDLHSELNLSSLELGDSALYFCASSPRQVSYEQYFGPGTRLTVT.

Comment on this clone: The same CDR3 also results from other DNA sequences found in this sample. The gene calls are TRBV6-1 and TRBJ2-1, with 10 bases matching TRBD1. CDR1 and CDR2 (germline): MNHNS, SASEGT. The CDR3 length is 17 residues. V lost 0 bases to trimming and J lost 5 bases; unmatched junction nucleotides: 7. CDR3 region: CASSEAGRGTGDNEQFF. The CDR3 DNA reads as TGTGCCAGCAGTGAAGCGGGGCGCGGGACAGGGGACAATGAGCAGTTCTTC.

This rearrangement joins TRBV7-8 to TRBJ2-7; the D is unclear. The CDR3 consists of 12 residues. Germline V gene sequence: CDR1 SGHVS, CDR2 FQNEAQ. With 3 bases removed from V and 7 bases from J, the gap between germline ends came to 10 bases. DNA of the CDR3: TGTGCCAGCAGCTTCGACTGGAATGAGCAGTACTTC. Translating it yields CASSFDWNEQYF.

The rearrangement links TRBV6-5 to TRBJ1-2; D unclear. The CDR3 length is 14 residues. The germline V gene has CDR1 MNHEY and CDR2 SVGAGI. V lost 1 base, J lost 3 bases, and 9 bases lay in between. DNA for the CDR3: TGTGCCAGCAGTTACTTTTTCGGATACTATGGCTACACCTTC. Translated: CASSYFFGYYGYTF.

This sequence joins TRBV5-4 and TRBJ2-1, with D maybe TRBD2 (6 bases). CDR1 and CDR2 from the germline V gene are SGHNT and YYREEE (reference sequence). V was cut by 0 bases and J by 5 bases, with 12 bases left in between. The CDR3 has 15 residues. In DNA form, the CDR3 reads TGTGCCAGCAGCTTGGCCGCGGGCGGGGACAATGAGCAGTTCTTC. Translated: CASSLAAGGDNEQFF.

The gene calls are TRBV7-7 and TRBJ2-1; possible D gene TRBD1, 6 bases. This CDR3 is built from 15 residues. Trimming removed 2 bases from V and 2 bases from J, with 10 bases in between. The germline CDR1 and CDR2 sequences are SSHAT and FNYEAQ (reference sequence). The CDR3: CASSLNTGTYNEQFF. For the CDR3, the DNA is TGTGCCAGCAGCTTAAATACAGGGACCTACAATGAGCAGTTCTTC.

The chain uses TRBV6-5 and TRBJ2-7, with D perhaps TRBD1 (6 bases). Per the germline V gene, CDR1 is MNHEY and CDR2 is SVGAGI. The CDR3 is 13 amino acids. V was shortened by 5 bases and J by 2 bases, with 10 bases between the two germline ends. The CDR3 sequence is CASSLNRAYEQYF. The CDR3 DNA reads TGTGCCAGCAGTCTTAACAGGGCCTACGAGCAGTACTTC.

This clone has only a few counts. The rearrangement links TRBV10-3 to TRBJ1-2; weak D call: TRBD1 (6 bases). Germline assignment: CDR1 ENHRY and CDR2 SYGVKD. This CDR3 is 14 amino acids long. The germline V and J ends were trimmed by 6 bases and 4 bases, with 15 bases remaining between them. The CDR3: CAIRPEQGGYGYTF. In nucleotides, the CDR3 is TGTGCCATCAGACCCGAACAGGGCGGCTATGGCTACACCTTC.

J is TRBJ2-1 and V is TRBV9, with D perhaps TRBD1 (6 bases). V was clipped by 3 bases and J by 2 bases, with 9 bases between them. The germline CDR1 and CDR2 sequences are SGDLS and YYNGEE. CDR3 length: 14 amino acids. CDR3 nucleotides: TGTGCCAGCAGCGGGGGACATCCCTACAATGAGCAGTTCTTC. Its translation: CASSGGHPYNEQFF.

V usage is TRBV27 and J usage is TRBJ1-1; weak D call: TRBD1 (5 bases). CDR3 size: 14 residues. Trimming took 3 bases from V and 4 from J, leaving 12 bases between them. The germline CDR1 and CDR2 sequences are MNHEY and SMNVEV (reference sequence). The CDR3 nucleotides are TGTGCCAGCAGTTTTGGCGTGGGGCGCACTGAAGCTTTCTTT. Residues: CASSFGVGRTEAFF.

The V gene is TRBV27, the J gene TRBJ1-5; a possible D gene is TRBD1 (6 bases). V shed 0 bases and J shed 2 bases, with 8 bases lying between them. The germline V gene encodes CDR1 MNHEY and CDR2 SMNVEV (reference sequence). CDR3 size: 15 residues. The CDR3 nucleotides read TGTGCCAGCAGTTTATCGGGGGGGCGCAATCAGCCCCAGCATTTT. Its protein product is CASSLSGGRNQPQHF.

This chain joins TRBV20-1 and TRBJ2-7; D call uncertain. From germline, CDR1 is DFQATT and CDR2 SNEGSKA (reference sequence). The CDR3 is 11 residues long. The V end lost 6 bases, the J end lost 7 bases, and 13 bases lay between the germline ends. The CDR3 nucleotides are TGCAGTGCCCCCCAAGTGGGGGAGCAGTACTTC. Protein product: CSAPQVGEQYF.

CDR3 in amino acids: CAWTSSYNEQFF. CDR3 DNA: TGTGCCTGGACTAGCTCCTACAATGAGCAGTTCTTC. The chain is built from TRBV30 and TRBJ2-1; no clear D gene. The germline CDR1 and CDR2 sequences are GTSNPN and SVGIG (reference sequence). Between the trimmed V and J ends, which lost 4 bases and 0 bases, there was a span of 4 bases. There are 12 residues in the CDR3.

This chain joins TRBV13 and TRBJ1-1, with D unclear. The CDR3 length is 13 residues. Trimming shortened V by 7 bases and J by 1 base, and 10 bases separated the two germline ends. CDR1 and CDR2 (germline): PRHDT, FYEKMQ (reference sequence). The CDR3 region is CASTPVENTEAFF. The CDR3 nucleotides are TGTGCCAGCACCCCCGTGGAGAACACTGAAGCTTTCTTT.

The V and J genes are TRBV6-1 and TRBJ2-7; D not resolved. The germline V gene encodes CDR1 MNHNS and CDR2 SASEGT. The CDR3 is 17 amino acids. V lost 3 bases, J lost 2 bases, and 20 bases lay in between. The DNA for the CDR3 is TGTGCCAGCAGTGAGTCATTGGCTAATTACGGCGCCTACGAGCAGTACTTC. Protein: CASSESLANYGAYEQYF.

The V and J genes are TRBV11-2 and TRBJ2-2; D ambiguous. Germline lookup yields CDR1 SGHAT and CDR2 FQNNGV. The CDR3 spans 15 residues. V lost 3 bases and J 3 bases, leaving 11 bases between the germline ends. The CDR3 nucleotides are TGTGCCAGCAGCTTTTGGCAGGCGGACACCGGGGAGCTGTTTTTT. The encoded protein is CASSFWQADTGELFF.

V gene TRBV5-4 combines with J gene TRBJ1-2, with D maybe TRBD1 (5 bases). CDR1 is SGHNT and CDR2 is YYREEE in the germline V gene (reference sequence). The CDR3 sequence is 14 residues long. V was trimmed by 2 bases and J by 3 bases, leaving 11 bases between them. Here the CDR3 reads CASSFMGGDYGYTF. DNA for the CDR3: TGTGCCAGCAGCTTCATGGGGGGTGACTATGGCTACACCTTC.